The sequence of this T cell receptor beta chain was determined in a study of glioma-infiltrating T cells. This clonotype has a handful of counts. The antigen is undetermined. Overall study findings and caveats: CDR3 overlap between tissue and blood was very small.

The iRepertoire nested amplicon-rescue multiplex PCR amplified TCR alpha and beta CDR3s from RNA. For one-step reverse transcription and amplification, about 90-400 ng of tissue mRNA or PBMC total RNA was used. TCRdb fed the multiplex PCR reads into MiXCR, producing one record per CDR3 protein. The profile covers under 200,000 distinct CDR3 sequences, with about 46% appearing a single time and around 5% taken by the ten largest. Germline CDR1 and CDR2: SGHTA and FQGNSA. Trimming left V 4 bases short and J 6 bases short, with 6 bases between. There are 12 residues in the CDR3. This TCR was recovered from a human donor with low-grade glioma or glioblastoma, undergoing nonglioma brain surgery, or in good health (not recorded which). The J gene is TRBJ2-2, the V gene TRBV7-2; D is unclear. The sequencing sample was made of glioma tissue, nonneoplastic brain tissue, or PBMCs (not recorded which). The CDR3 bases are TGTGCCAGCAGCTATCATGCCGGGGAGCTGTTTTTT. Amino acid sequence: CASSYHAGELFF.